The 31 T cell receptor beta chains given below trace back to one sample, sequenced in a study of shared clonotypes between healthy human individuals. Method: immunoSEQ multiplex PCR; TCRdb's copy keeps in-frame clones and lacks some. The sample has a few hundred thousand clones, 50% to 80% seen once; the top ten hold 8.5% to 14%. The sequencing input was memory CD4+ T cells sorted from blood. Subset meaning: CD45RA-negative fraction. The source is a young man in good health.

CDR3 region: CASSFQGSYEQYF. The CDR3 DNA reads as TGTGCCAGCAGTTTCCAGGGGTCCTACGAGCAGTACTTC. The chain combines TRBV28 with TRBJ2-7; D possibly corresponds to TRBD1 (6 bases). The CDR3 contains 13 residues. Looked up from germline, CDR1 is MDHEN and CDR2 is SYDVKM. The V gene lost 3 bases and the J gene lost 1 base, with 7 bases spanning the gap.

The DNA of the CDR3 is TGTGCCAGCAGTGAGTCTAGCGGGAGCTACGAGCAGTACTTC. Translation: CASSESSGSYEQYF. The gene calls are TRBV2 and TRBJ2-7, with 10 bases matching TRBD2. Trimming took 3 bases from V and 3 from J; bases not matched to a gene: 2. The length of the CDR3 is 14 residues. Germline loops: CDR1 SNHLY, CDR2 FYNNEI.

The gene calls are TRBV4-1 and TRBJ2-7; maybe TRBD1 (6 bases). The CDR3 covers 15 residues. CDR1 is MGHRA, CDR2 YSYEKL, per germline. Trimming left V 0 bases short and J 6 bases short, with 15 bases between. The DNA for the CDR3 is TGCGCCAGCAGCCAAGAAAAGCTCGGCAGGGGCGAGCAGTACTTC. Residues: CASSQEKLGRGEQYF.

This chain uses TRBV27 with TRBJ1-5, with D unresolved. Germline CDR1 and CDR2: MNHEY and SMNVEV (reference sequence). Trimming removed 5 bases from V and 6 bases from J, with 8 bases in between. The CDR3 totals 12 residues. CDR3 DNA: TGTGCCAGCAGTGGGGTGGGTCAGCCCCAGCATTTT. Encoded protein: CASSGVGQPQHF.

This chain joins TRBV7-9 and TRBJ2-1; D not certain. The germline V gene has CDR1 SEHNR and CDR2 FQNEAQ (reference sequence). Trimming pared 6 bases from V and 5 bases from J, leaving 8 bases between. The length of the CDR3 is 12 residues. CDR3 loop: CASRGIHNEQFF. DNA for the CDR3: TGTGCCAGCAGAGGGATACACAATGAGCAGTTCTTC.

This clone has just a few counts. The chain carries TRBV19 and TRBJ1-1; D gene ambiguous. The CDR3 has 14 residues. Trimming shortened V by 4 bases and J by 0 bases, and 9 bases separated the two germline ends. Germline CDR1 and CDR2: LNHDA and SQIVND (reference sequence). The chain's CDR3 is CASSTKTLNTEAFF. DNA for the CDR3: TGTGCCAGTAGTACCAAGACCTTGAACACTGAAGCTTTCTTT.

The chain joins TRBV2 to TRBJ1-1; no firm D call. This CDR3 is built from 13 residues. CDR1 SNHLY and CDR2 FYNNEI come from the germline V gene. Trimming removed 3 bases from V and 1 base from J, with 6 bases in between. CDR3 loop: CASSENPNTEAFF. The CDR3 region has the DNA TGTGCCAGCAGTGAGAACCCGAACACTGAAGCTTTCTTT. Full variable domain (rest looked up from reference TRBV2 and TRBJ1-1): EPEVTQTPSHQVTQMGQEVILRCVPISNHLYFYWYRQILGQKVEFLVSFYNNEISEKSEIFDDQFSVERPDGSNFTLKIRSTKLEDSAMYFCASSENPNTEAFFGQGTRLTVV.

This clone is a singleton in its sample. The chain is built from TRBV5-4 and TRBJ2-2; perhaps TRBD2 as D (7 bases). V was pared by 1 base and J by 6 bases, with 16 bases between. CDR1 and CDR2 (germline): SGHNT, YYREEE (reference sequence). The CDR3 is 16 amino acids. The CDR3 protein is CASSLSGRGGAGELFF. CDR3 DNA: TGTGCCAGCAGCTTGTCGGGACGAGGGGGGGCCGGGGAGCTGTTTTTT.

This clone has a single count. V is TRBV7-8 and J is TRBJ2-6, with 9 bases identical to TRBD1. V gave up 3 bases and J gave up 0 bases; unmatched junction bases: 3. This CDR3 is built from 17 residues. Germline-derived CDR1 and CDR2 are SGHVS and FQNEAQ. The CDR3 DNA reads as TGTGCCAGCAGCTTTCGGGACAGGGTCTCTGGGGCCAACGTCCTGACTTTC. Translation gives CASSFRDRVSGANVLTF. Drawing the rest from reference TRBV7-8 and TRBJ2-6, the complete variable domain is GAGVSQSPRYKVAKRGQDVALRCDPISGHVSLFWYQQALGQGPEFLTYFQNEAQLDKSGLPSDRFFAERPEGSVSTLKIQRTQQEDSAVYLCASSFRDRVSGANVLTFGAGSRLTVL.

This clone showed up just a few times. This CDR3 reads CASSLVGYNEQFF. CDR3 DNA sequence: TGTGCCAGCAGCTTGGTGGGTTACAATGAGCAGTTCTTC. The chain is built from TRBV5-6 and TRBJ2-1; D uncertain. Germline V CDR1 and CDR2: SGHDT, YYEEEE. This CDR3 region has 13 residues. V lost 0 bases, J lost 4 bases, and 5 bases lay in between.

The CDR3 spells CATSGSRFGDTQYF. Here the CDR3 DNA reads TGTGCCACCTCCGGCTCGCGGTTCGGGGATACGCAGTATTTT. V is TRBV6-6 and J is TRBJ2-3; D uncertain. Germline V gene sequence: CDR1 MNHNY, CDR2 SVGAGI (reference sequence). Trimming pared 10 bases from V and 6 bases from J, leaving 20 bases between. This CDR3 has 14 amino acids.

The chain couples TRBV18 to TRBJ2-3; 9 nucleotides match TRBD2. This CDR3 region has 15 residues. The V segment lost 2 bases and the J segment 4 bases; nucleotides outside the gene matches: 4. Germline CDR1 KGHSH, CDR2 LQKENI. Here the CDR3 DNA reads TGTGCCAGCTCACCAGCGGGAGGGCTCGCAGATACGCAGTATTTT. It translates to CASSPAGGLADTQYF.

This clone came up a few times. V and J are TRBV7-9 and TRBJ2-3; D is perhaps TRBD1 (7 bases). There are 15 residues in the CDR3. Between the trimmed V and J ends, which lost 4 bases and 6 bases, there was a span of 17 bases. The germline V gene has CDR1 SEHNR and CDR2 FQNEAQ (reference sequence). The CDR3 DNA follows: TGTGCCAGCAGCTCCATTACAGGGGCGGGGGATACGCAGTATTTT. Translating it yields CASSSITGAGDTQYF.

J is TRBJ2-7 and V is TRBV21-1; whether TRBD1, the table's D call, matches the DNA was not checked. TRBV21-1 is a listed pseudogene. The CDR3 is 19 amino acids. CDR3 sequence (DNA): TGTGCCAGCAGCAAAAGAGGGACAGGCGGTCACCTAAGCTCCTACGAGCAGTACTTC. It yields the protein CASSKRGTGGHLSSYEQYF.

The CDR3 reads CASSSNTGELFF. The CDR3 bases are TGTGCCAGCAGCTCTAACACCGGGGAGCTGTTTTTT. The chain carries TRBV7-9 and TRBJ2-2; no reliable D call. This CDR3 comprises 12 residues. Germline V gene sequence: CDR1 SEHNR, CDR2 FQNEAQ (reference sequence). Trimming removed 4 bases at V and 2 bases at J, with 2 bases between.

The chain couples TRBV7-2 to TRBJ2-1; the match to TRBD2 covers 14 bases. The CDR3 runs 16 residues. J lost 8 bases, V lost 5 bases, and 8 bases had no gene match. Germline CDR1 reads SGHTA; CDR2 reads FQGNSA. This CDR3 is CASSPQGTSGSDEQFF. The CDR3, as DNA: TGTGCCAGCAGCCCCCAGGGGACTAGCGGGAGCGATGAGCAGTTCTTC.

This clone came up a few times. The chain is built from TRBV30 and TRBJ1-3, with D possibly being TRBD1 (5 bases). V was cut by 4 bases and J by 4 bases, with 17 bases left in between. The germline V gene encodes CDR1 GTSNPN and CDR2 SVGIG (reference sequence). The CDR3 covers 15 residues. CDR3 nucleotides: TGTGCCTGGACCGTAGGGGTCCTGAGGGGAAACACCATATATTTT. It yields the protein CAWTVGVLRGNTIYF.

The chain couples TRBV5-1 to TRBJ1-4, with D maybe TRBD1 (5 bases). Trimming cost V 6 bases and J 7 bases, with 16 bases left between them. The CDR3 is 14 residues long. Germline CDR1 and CDR2: SGHRS and YFSETQ. The DNA for the CDR3 is TGCGCCAGCAAGTCTCTCCCTGGGACTGAAAAACTGTTTTTT. Residues: CASKSLPGTEKLFF.

This chain connects TRBV11-2 to TRBJ2-5; 7 bases match TRBD1. Germline assignment: CDR1 SGHAT and CDR2 FQNNGV. The CDR3 consists of 15 residues. The V gene end was trimmed by 7 bases and the J gene end by 5 bases; junction bases not matched to a gene: 13. The CDR3 bases are TGTGCCAGCACACAGGGGATGTCCAACGGTGAGACCCAGTACTTC. This sequence encodes CASTQGMSNGETQYF. The full variable domain, with the rest looked up from reference TRBV11-2 and TRBJ2-5, is EAGVAQSPRYKIIEKRQSVAFWCNPISGHATLYWYQQILGQGPKLLIQFQNNGVVDDSQLPKDRFSAERLKGVDSTLKIQPAKLEDSAVYLCASTQGMSNGETQYFGPGTRLLVL.

The V gene is TRBV28, the J gene TRBJ1-3; 8 nucleotides agree with TRBD1. CDR3 length: 17 amino acids. Germline V lookup: CDR1 MDHEN, CDR2 SYDVKM. After removal of 4 bases from V and 0 bases from J, the junction contained 8 bases not matched to a gene. The CDR3 bases are TGTGCCAGCAGTTCCTATGGACAGGGTTCCTCTGGAAACACCATATATTTT. It is translated as CASSSYGQGSSGNTIYF.

The genes are TRBV7-9 and TRBJ2-3; tentatively, D is TRBD1 (5 bases). This CDR3 is built from 14 residues. CDR1 is SEHNR, CDR2 FQNEAQ, per germline (reference sequence). Trimming took off 1 base at V and 6 bases at J, with 11 bases between the two ends. The CDR3 DNA sequence: TGTGCCAGCAGCTTAGGAAGGGGTGGGGATACGCAGTATTTT. Protein sequence: CASSLGRGGDTQYF. The whole variable domain, filled in from reference TRBV7-9 and TRBJ2-3, reads DTGVSQNPRHKITKRGQNVTFRCDPISEHNRLYWYRQTLGQGPEFLTYFQNEAQLEKSRLLSDRFSAERPKGSFSTLEIQRTEQGDSAMYLCASSLGRGGDTQYFGPGTRLTVL.

The rearrangement links TRBV11-2 to TRBJ2-7, with unresolved D. CDR1 and CDR2 from the germline V gene are SGHAT and FQNNGV. V lost 0 bases and J 4 bases, leaving 10 bases between the germline ends. The CDR3 extends over 14 amino acids. For the CDR3, the DNA is TGTGCCAGCAGCTTAGAGTTGGGGAATTACGAGCAGTACTTC. It codes for CASSLELGNYEQYF.

The chain carries TRBV19 and TRBJ1-2, with unresolved D. V was pared by 8 bases and J by 2 bases, with 12 bases between. The CDR3 is 13 residues long. Germline CDR1 and CDR2: LNHDA and SQIVND (reference sequence). Written as DNA, the CDR3 is TGTGCCAGTCAGAGGCGGCAGAACTATGGCTACACCTTC. It is translated as CASQRRQNYGYTF.

This clone was counted ten times or more. The V gene is TRBV27, the J gene TRBJ2-2, with no clear D. The germline V gene encodes CDR1 MNHEY and CDR2 SMNVEV (reference sequence). Deletions cut 9 bases from V and 5 bases from J, with 16 bases between. The CDR3 covers 14 residues. The CDR3 reads CASKLLPGTGELFF. Here the CDR3 DNA reads TGTGCCAGTAAATTATTGCCGGGTACCGGGGAGCTGTTTTTT.

This clone was recorded a few times. The V and J genes are TRBV9 and TRBJ2-5; a weak D match, TRBD2 (6 bases). V lost 1 base, J lost 5 bases, and 18 bases lay in between. CDR1 and CDR2 (germline): SGDLS, YYNGEE. The CDR3 length is 16 residues. The CDR3: CASSVLGLGGSETQYF. The CDR3 DNA sequence: TGTGCCAGCAGCGTACTGGGTTTGGGGGGAAGTGAGACCCAGTACTTC.

V is TRBV5-1 and J is TRBJ2-4; the D is unclear. The CDR3 is made up of 14 amino acids. V lost 1 base and J 1 base, leaving 6 bases between the germline ends. CDR1 is SGHRS and CDR2 is YFSETQ in the germline V gene. The CDR3 coding sequence is TGCGCCAGCAGCTTGACGGTGGCCAAAAACATTCAGTACTTC. It specifies CASSLTVAKNIQYF.

The CDR3 DNA follows: TGTGCCACCAGCAGAGACTCGGGCTATGGCTACACCTTC. It is translated as CATSRDSGYGYTF. The chain joins TRBV15 to TRBJ1-2; no firm D call. Trimming took off 0 bases at V and 4 bases at J, with 6 bases between the two ends. In germline, CDR1 is LNHNV, CDR2 YYDKDF (reference sequence). The CDR3 sequence is 13 residues long.

The rearrangement links TRBV6-6 to TRBJ2-7; no reliable D call. The germline gives CDR1 MNHNY, CDR2 SVGAGI (reference sequence). This CDR3 is built from 13 residues. V was clipped by 0 bases and J by 0 bases, with 3 bases between them. DNA for the CDR3: TGTGCCAGCAGTTACTCCAGCTCCTACGAGCAGTACTTC. This sequence encodes CASSYSSSYEQYF.

The chain carries TRBV11-2 and TRBJ2-7; D unresolved. V was cut by 5 bases and J by 3 bases, with 8 bases left in between. This CDR3 has 12 residues. Germline V lookup: CDR1 SGHAT, CDR2 FQNNGV. CDR3: CASSALHYEQYF. The CDR3 DNA is TGTGCCAGCAGCGCACTTCACTACGAGCAGTACTTC.

The rearrangement uses TRBV29-1 and TRBJ2-2; 9 positions agree with TRBD2. CDR3 length: 13 amino acids. Losses at the gene ends were 4 bases for V and 4 bases for J; bases not matched to a gene: 1. Germline CDR1 SQVTM, CDR2 ANQGSEA. The CDR3 loop reads CSVAGLATGELFF. CDR3 nucleotide sequence: TGCAGCGTTGCGGGACTAGCCACCGGGGAGCTGTTTTTT.

This chain connects TRBV10-1 to TRBJ2-2, with TRBD1 as a possible D gene (6 bases). This CDR3 has 14 residues. CDR1 WNHNN and CDR2 SYGVQD come from the germline V gene (reference sequence). Trimming left V 5 bases short and J 6 bases short, with 13 bases between. CDR3 region: CASSTGTPSGELFF. Here the CDR3 DNA reads TGCGCCAGCAGTACCGGGACACCCTCCGGGGAGCTGTTTTTT.